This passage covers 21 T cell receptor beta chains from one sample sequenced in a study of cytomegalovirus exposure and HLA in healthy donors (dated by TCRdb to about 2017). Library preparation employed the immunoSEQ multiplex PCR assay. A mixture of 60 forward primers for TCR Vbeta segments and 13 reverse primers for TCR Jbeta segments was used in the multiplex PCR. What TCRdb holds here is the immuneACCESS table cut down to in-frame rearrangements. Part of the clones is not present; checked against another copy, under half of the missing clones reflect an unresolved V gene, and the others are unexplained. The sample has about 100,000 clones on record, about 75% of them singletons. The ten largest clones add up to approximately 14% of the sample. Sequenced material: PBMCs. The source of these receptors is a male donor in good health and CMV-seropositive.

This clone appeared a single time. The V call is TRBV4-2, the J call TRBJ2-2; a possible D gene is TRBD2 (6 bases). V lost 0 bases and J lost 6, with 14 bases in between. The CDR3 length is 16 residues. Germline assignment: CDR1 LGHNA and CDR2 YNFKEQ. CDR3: CASSQDRAGWAGELFF. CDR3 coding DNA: TGTGCCAGCAGCCAAGATCGGGCGGGGTGGGCCGGGGAGCTGTTTTTT.

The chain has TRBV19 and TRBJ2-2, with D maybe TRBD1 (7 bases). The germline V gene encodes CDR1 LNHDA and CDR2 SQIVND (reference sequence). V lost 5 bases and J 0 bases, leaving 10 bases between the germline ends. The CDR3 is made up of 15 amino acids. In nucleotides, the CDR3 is TGTGCCAGTAGTGCGGGGACAGCGAACACCGGGGAGCTGTTTTTT. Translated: CASSAGTANTGELFF.

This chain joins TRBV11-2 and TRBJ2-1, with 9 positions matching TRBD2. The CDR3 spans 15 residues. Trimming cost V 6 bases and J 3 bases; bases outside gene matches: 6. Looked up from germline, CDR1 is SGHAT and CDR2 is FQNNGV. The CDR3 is CASSYSGGDYNEQFF. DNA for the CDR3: TGTGCCAGCAGTTATAGCGGGGGAGACTACAATGAGCAGTTCTTC.

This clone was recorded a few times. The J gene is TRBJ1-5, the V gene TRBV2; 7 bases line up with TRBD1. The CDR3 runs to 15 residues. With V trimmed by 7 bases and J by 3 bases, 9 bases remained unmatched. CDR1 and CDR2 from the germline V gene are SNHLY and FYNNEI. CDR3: CASTQTRGPNQPQHF. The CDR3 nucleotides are TGTGCCAGCACCCAGACGAGGGGGCCCAATCAGCCCCAGCATTTT.

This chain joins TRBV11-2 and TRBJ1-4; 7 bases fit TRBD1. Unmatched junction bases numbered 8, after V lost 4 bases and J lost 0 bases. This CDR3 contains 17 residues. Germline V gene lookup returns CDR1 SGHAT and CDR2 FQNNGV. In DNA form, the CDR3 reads TGTGCCAGCAGCTGGGGACAGATTCTTGCAACTAATGAAAAACTGTTTTTT. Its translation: CASSWGQILATNEKLFF.

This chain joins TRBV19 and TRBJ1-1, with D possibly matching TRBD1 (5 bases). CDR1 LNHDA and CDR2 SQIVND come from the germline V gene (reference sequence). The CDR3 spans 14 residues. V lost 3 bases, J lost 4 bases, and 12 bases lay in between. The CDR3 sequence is CASSMSSRGTEAFF. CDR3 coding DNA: TGTGCCAGTAGTATGTCCTCTAGGGGCACTGAAGCTTTCTTT.

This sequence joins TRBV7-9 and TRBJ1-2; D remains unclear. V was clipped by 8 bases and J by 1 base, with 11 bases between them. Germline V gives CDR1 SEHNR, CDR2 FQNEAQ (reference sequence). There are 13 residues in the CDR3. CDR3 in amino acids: CASAQKLNYGYTF. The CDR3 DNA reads TGTGCCAGCGCACAGAAACTTAACTATGGCTACACCTTC.

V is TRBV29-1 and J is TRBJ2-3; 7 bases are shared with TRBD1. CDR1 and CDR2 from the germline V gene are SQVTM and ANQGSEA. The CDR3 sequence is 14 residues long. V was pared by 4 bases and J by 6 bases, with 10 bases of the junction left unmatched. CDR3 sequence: CSVGRTGGWDTQYF. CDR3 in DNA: TGCAGCGTTGGCCGGACAGGCGGGTGGGATACGCAGTATTTT.

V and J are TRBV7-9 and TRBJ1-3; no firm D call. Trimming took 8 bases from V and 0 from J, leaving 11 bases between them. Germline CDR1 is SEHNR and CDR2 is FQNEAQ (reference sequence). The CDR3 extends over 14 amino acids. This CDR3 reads CASETILSGNTIYF. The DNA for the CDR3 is TGTGCCAGCGAAACTATACTCTCTGGAAACACCATATATTTT.

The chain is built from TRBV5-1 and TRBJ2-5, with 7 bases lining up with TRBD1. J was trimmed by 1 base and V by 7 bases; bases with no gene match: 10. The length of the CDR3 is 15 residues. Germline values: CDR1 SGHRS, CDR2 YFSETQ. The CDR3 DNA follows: TGCGCCAGCGCTAAACAGGGGTTAGGCCAAGAGACCCAGTACTTC. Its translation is CASAKQGLGQETQYF. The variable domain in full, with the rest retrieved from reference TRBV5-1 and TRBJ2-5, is KAGVTQTPRYLIKTRGQQVTLSCSPISGHRSVSWYQQTPGQGLQFLFEYFSETQRNKGNFPGRFSGRQFSNSRSEMNVSTLELGDSALYLCASAKQGLGQETQYFGPGTRLLVL.

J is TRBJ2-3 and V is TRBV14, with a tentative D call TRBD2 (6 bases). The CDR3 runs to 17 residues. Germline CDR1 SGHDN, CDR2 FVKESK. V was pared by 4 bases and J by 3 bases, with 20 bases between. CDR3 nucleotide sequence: TGTGCCAGCAGCCCCTTTGTCGGGAGAAAGGGGACAGATACGCAGTATTTT. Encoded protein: CASSPFVGRKGTDTQYF.

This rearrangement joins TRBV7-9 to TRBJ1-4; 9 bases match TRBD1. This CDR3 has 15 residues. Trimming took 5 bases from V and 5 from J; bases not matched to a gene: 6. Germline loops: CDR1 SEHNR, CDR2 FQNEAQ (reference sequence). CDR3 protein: CASSLGDRENEKLFF. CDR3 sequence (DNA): TGTGCCAGCAGCCTAGGGGACAGGGAAAATGAAAAACTGTTTTTT.

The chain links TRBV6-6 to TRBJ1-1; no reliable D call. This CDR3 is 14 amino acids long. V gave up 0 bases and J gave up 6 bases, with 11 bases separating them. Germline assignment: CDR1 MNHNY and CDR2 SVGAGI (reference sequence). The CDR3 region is CASSYSVSQAEAFF. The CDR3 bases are TGTGCCAGCAGTTACTCGGTCTCGCAGGCTGAAGCTTTCTTT.

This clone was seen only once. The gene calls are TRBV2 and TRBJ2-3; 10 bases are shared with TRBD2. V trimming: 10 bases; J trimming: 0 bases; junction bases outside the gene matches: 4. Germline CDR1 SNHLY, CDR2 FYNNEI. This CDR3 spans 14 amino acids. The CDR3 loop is CAIVTSGSTDTQYF. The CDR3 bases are TGTGCCATCGTGACTAGCGGGAGCACAGATACGCAGTATTTT.

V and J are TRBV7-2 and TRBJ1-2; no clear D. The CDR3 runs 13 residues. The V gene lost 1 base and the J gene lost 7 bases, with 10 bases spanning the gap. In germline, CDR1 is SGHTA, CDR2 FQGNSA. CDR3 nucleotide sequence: TGTGCCAGCAGCTTAGGAGGGAGAAGTGGCTACACCTTC. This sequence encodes CASSLGGRSGYTF.

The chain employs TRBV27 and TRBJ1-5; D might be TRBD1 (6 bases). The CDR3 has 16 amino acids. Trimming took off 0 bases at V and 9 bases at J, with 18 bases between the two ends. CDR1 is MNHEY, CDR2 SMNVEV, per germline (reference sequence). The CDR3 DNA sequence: TGTGCCAGCAGTTTATCCCCGACAGGAGCCTTGAGGCCCCAGCATTTT. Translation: CASSLSPTGALRPQHF.

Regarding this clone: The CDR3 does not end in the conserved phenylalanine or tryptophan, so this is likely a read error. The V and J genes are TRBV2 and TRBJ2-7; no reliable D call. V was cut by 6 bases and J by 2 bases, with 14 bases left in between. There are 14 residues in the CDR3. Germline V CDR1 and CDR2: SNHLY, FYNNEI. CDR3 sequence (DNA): TGTGCCAGCAGACACGAGGTAGGCGCCTACGAGCAGTACCTC. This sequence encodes CASRHEVGAYEQYL.

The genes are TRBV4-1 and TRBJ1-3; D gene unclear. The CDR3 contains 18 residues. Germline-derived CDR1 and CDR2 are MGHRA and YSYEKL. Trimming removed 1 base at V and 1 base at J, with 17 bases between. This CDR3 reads CASSQVGKSAESGNTIYF. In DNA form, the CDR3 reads TGCGCCAGCAGCCAAGTCGGGAAAAGTGCGGAATCTGGAAACACCATATATTTT.

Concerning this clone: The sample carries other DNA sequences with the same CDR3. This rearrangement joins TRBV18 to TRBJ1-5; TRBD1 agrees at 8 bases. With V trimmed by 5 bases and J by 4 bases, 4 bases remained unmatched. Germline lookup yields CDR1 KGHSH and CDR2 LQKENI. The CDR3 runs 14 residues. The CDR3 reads CASSDRGGNQPQHF. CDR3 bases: TGTGCCAGCTCAGACAGGGGAGGAAATCAGCCCCAGCATTTT.

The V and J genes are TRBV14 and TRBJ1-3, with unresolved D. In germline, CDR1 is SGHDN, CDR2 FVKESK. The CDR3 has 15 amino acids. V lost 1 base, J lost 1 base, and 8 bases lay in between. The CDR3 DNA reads TGTGCCAGCAGCCAAGTGTTCGGTTCTGGAAACACCATATATTTT. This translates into CASSQVFGSGNTIYF.

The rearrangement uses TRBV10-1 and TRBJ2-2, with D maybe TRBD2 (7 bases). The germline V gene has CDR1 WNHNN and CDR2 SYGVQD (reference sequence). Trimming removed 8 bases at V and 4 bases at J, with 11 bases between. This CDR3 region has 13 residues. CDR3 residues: CASRGGGTGELFF. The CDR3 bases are TGCGCCAGCCGAGGGGGGGGCACCGGGGAGCTGTTTTTT.